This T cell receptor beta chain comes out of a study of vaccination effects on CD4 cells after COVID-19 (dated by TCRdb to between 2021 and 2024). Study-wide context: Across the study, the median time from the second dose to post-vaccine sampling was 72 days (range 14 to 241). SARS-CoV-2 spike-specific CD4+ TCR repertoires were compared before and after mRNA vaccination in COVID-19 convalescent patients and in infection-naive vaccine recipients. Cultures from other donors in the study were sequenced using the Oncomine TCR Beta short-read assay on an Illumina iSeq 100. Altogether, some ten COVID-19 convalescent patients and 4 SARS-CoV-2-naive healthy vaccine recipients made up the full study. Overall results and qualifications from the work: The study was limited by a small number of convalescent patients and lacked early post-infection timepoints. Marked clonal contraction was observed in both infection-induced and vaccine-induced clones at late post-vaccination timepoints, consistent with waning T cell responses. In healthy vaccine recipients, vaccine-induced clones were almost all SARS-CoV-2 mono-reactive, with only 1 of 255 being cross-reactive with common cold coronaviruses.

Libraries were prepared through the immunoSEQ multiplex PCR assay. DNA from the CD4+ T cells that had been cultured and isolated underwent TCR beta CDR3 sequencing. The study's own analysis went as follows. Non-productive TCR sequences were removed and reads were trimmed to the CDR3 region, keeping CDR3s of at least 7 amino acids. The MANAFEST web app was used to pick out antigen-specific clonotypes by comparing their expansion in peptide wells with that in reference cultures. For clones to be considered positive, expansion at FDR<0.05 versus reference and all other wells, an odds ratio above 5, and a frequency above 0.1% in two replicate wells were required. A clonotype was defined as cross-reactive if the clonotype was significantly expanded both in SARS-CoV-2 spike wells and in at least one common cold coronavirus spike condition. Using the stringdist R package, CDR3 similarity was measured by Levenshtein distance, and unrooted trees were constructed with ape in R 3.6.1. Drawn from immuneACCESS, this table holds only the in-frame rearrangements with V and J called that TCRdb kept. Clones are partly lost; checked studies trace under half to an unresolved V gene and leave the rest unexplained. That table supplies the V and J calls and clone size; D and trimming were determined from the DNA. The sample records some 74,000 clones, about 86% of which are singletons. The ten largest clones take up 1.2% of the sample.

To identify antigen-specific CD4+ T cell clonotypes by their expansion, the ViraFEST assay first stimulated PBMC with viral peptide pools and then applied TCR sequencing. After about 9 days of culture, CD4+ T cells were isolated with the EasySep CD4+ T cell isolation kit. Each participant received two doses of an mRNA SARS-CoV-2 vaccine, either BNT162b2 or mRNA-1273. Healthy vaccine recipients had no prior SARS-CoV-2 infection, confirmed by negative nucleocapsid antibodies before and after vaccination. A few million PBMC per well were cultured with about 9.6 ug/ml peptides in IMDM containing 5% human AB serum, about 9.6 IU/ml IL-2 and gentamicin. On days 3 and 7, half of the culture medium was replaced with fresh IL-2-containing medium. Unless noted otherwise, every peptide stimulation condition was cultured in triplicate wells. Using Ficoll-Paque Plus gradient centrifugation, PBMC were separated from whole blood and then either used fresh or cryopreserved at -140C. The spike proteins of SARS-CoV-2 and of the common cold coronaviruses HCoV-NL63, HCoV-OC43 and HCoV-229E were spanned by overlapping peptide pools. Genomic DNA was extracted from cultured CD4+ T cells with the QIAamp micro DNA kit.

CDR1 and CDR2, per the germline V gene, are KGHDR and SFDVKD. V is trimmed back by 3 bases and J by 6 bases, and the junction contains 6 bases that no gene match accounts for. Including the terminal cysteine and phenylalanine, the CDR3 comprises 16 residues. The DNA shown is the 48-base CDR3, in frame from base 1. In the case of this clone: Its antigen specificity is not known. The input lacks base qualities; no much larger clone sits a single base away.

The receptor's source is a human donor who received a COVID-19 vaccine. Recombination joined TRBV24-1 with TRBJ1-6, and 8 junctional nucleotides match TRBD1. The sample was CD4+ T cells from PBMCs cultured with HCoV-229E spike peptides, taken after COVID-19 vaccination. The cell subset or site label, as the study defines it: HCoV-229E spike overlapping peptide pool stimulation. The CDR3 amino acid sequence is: CATSDARQGRNSPLHF. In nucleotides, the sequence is TGTGCCACCAGTGATGCACGACAGGGGCGTAATTCACCCCTCCACTTT.